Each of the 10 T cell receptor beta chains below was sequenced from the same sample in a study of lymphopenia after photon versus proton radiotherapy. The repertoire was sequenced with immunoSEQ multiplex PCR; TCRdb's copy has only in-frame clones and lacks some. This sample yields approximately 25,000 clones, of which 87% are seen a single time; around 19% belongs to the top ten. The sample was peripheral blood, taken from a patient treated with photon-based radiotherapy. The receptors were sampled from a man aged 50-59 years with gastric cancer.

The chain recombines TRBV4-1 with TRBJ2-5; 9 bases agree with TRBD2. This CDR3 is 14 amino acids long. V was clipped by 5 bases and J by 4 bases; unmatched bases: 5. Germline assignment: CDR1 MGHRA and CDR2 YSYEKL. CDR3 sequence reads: CASSAGGVGETQYF. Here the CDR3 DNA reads TGCGCCAGCAGCGCGGGGGGGGTAGGAGAGACCCAGTACTTC.

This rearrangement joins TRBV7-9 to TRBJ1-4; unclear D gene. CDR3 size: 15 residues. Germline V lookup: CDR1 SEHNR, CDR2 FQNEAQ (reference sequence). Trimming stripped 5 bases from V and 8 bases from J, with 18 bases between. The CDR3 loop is CASSPSVGRGEKLFF. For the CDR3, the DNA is TGTGCCAGCAGCCCCTCCGTGGGGAGAGGGGAAAAACTGTTTTTT.

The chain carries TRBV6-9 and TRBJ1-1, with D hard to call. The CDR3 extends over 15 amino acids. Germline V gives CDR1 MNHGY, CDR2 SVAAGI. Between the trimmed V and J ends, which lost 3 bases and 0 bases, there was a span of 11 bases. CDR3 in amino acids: CASSYSRAVNTEAFF. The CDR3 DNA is TGTGCCAGCAGTTACTCACGGGCGGTGAACACTGAAGCTTTCTTT.

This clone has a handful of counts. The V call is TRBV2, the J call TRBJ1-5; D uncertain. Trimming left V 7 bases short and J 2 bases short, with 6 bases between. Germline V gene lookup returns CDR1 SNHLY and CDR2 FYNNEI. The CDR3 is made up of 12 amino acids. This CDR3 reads CASTEGNQPQHF. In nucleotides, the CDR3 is TGTGCCAGCACTGAGGGCAATCAGCCCCAGCATTTT.

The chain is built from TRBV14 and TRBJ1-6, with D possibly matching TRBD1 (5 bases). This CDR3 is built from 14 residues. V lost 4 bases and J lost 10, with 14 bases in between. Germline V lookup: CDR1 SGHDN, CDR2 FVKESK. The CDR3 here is CASSPWQGGSPLHF. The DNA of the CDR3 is TGTGCCAGCAGCCCTTGGCAGGGAGGGTCACCCCTCCACTTT.

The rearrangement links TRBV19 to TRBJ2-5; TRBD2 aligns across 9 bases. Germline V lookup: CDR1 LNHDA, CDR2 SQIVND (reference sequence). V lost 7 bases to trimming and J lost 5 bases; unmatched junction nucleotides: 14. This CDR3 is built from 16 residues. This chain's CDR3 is CASKASGANRGETQYF. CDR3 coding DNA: TGTGCCAGTAAGGCTAGCGGGGCCAACAGAGGGGAGACCCAGTACTTC.

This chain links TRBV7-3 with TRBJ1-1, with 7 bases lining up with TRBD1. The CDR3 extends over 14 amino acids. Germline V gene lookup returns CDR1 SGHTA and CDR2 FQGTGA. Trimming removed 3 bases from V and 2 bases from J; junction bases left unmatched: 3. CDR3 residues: CASSFRDRNTEAFF. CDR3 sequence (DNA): TGTGCCAGCAGCTTCCGGGACAGAAACACTGAAGCTTTCTTT.

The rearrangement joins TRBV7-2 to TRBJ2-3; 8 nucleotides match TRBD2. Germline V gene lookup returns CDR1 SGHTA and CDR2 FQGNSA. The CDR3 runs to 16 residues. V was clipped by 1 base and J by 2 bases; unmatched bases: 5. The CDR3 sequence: CASSLVGGANTDTQYF. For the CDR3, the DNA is TGTGCCAGCAGCTTAGTCGGGGGGGCGAACACAGATACGCAGTATTTT.

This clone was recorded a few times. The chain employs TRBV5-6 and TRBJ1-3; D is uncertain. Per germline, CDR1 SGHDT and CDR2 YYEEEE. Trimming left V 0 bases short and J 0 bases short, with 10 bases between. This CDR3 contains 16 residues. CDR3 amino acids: CASSLEVLHSGNTIYF. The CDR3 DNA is TGTGCCAGCAGCTTGGAAGTATTGCACTCTGGAAACACCATATATTTT.

The CDR3: CASNPGRYEQFF. CDR3 nucleotide sequence: TGTGCCAGCAACCCTGGGCGCTATGAGCAGTTCTTC. The chain joins TRBV2 to TRBJ2-1; D gene unclear. This CDR3 comprises 12 residues. V lost 7 bases and J lost 8, with 12 bases in between. The germline V gene has CDR1 SNHLY and CDR2 FYNNEI.